The 10 T cell receptor beta chains below all came from one sample that was sequenced in a study of read filtering for tumor transcriptome and immune sequencing. Molecular barcoded adaptors covering alpha/delta and beta/gamma chains were used on approximately 440 ng RNA. A single record per CDR3 protein comes from TCRdb applying MiXCR to the reads. The sample holds about 48,000 distinct CDR3 sequences; less than 20% are singletons and the top ten take less than 20%. Input material: a population of CD138-negative cells sorted from bone marrow. These receptors all stem from a donor aged 40 or over with multiple myeloma.

This clonotype was picked up many times. CDR3 residues: CSATPSRGSYNEQFF. CDR3 DNA: TGCAGTGCTACACCCTCCCGAGGTTCCTACAATGAGCAGTTCTTC. The rearrangement uses TRBV20-1 and TRBJ2-1, with no clear D. This CDR3 comprises 15 residues. The V end was cut by 4 bases, the J end by 1 base, with 14 bases between. CDR1 and CDR2 (germline): DFQATT, SNEGSKA (reference sequence).

This clonotype has more than one count but fewer than ten. This rearrangement joins TRBV7-2 to TRBJ2-3; D ambiguous. With 1 base removed from V and 1 base from J, the gap between germline ends came to 12 bases. Germline-derived CDR1 and CDR2 are SGHTA and FQGNSA. The length of the CDR3 is 16 residues. In DNA form, the CDR3 reads TGTGCCAGCAGCTTAGAGTCGTGGTTTGGCACAGATACGCAGTATTTT. It translates to CASSLESWFGTDTQYF.

To note about this clonotype: Only one base separates this from a far larger clonotype, so it likely reflects a read error. The rearrangement links TRBV6-2 or TRBV6-3 to TRBJ2-4; TRBD1 matches at 8 bases. CDR1 MNHEY and CDR2 SVGEGT come from the germline V gene. The CDR3 contains 17 residues. J was trimmed by 2 bases and V by 6 bases; bases with no gene match: 12. The CDR3 here is CASSVLTGQASKNIQYF. The DNA for the CDR3 is TGTGCCAGCAGCGTTCTGACGGGACAGGCATCCAAAAACATTCAGTACTTC.

This clonotype was seen at least ten times. The CDR3 nucleotides are TGTGCCAGCAGCCCCCGGGGACTAGCGGGTCAAGAGACCCAGTACTTC. It is translated as CASSPRGLAGQETQYF. The chain links TRBV14 to TRBJ2-5; TRBD2 matches at 12 bases. Germline CDR1 SGHDN, CDR2 FVKESK. The J segment lost 2 bases and the V segment lost 4 bases, leaving 5 bases of the junction unmatched. This CDR3 has 16 residues.

Many counts were recorded for this clonotype. The rearrangement uses TRBV3-1 and TRBJ2-1, with no clear D. CDR3 length equals 13 residues. Trimming removed 4 bases from V and 6 bases from J, with 10 bases in between. The germline CDR1 and CDR2 sequences are LGHDT and YNNKEL (reference sequence). CDR3 DNA: TGTGCCAGCAGCCCGCACCCAGGCAATGAGCAGTTCTTC. Translating gives CASSPHPGNEQFF.

For this clonotype: Mismatch with germline at one junction end may stem from a read error. V is TRBV24-1 and J is TRBJ2-1; no reliable D call. This CDR3 has 16 amino acids. Germline-derived CDR1 and CDR2 are KGHDR and SFDVKD. The CDR3 DNA reads as TGTGCCACCAGTGGTTCTCGTATGGACGGACGCAATGAGCGGTTCTTC. Translation gives CATSGSRMDGRNERFF.

The chain employs TRBV19 and TRBJ2-7; 9 nucleotides agree with TRBD2. Unmatched junction bases numbered 7, after V lost 5 bases and J lost 2 bases. Germline-derived CDR1 and CDR2 are LNHDA and SQIVND (reference sequence). The CDR3 runs 15 residues. The CDR3 DNA reads as TGTGCCAGTAGTGCCGGTCTAGCGGGAACCTACGAGCAGTACTTC. Translated, it gives CASSAGLAGTYEQYF.

This clonotype was recorded at least ten times. DNA for the CDR3: TGTGCCAGCAAAGGTCAGCGTATTGAAAAACTGTTTTTT. Protein sequence: CASKGQRIEKLFF. This chain connects TRBV7-2 to TRBJ1-4, with D unresolved. CDR3 size: 13 residues. Germline CDR1 reads SGHTA; CDR2 reads FQGNSA. V shed 7 bases and J shed 7 bases, with 13 bases lying between them.

This clonotype was counted at least ten times. J is TRBJ2-1 and V is TRBV4-2; D is tentatively TRBD1 or TRBD2 (6 bases each). The V and J ends lost 0 bases and 5 bases respectively, with 17 bases between them. The germline gives CDR1 LGHNA, CDR2 YNFKEQ. There are 17 residues in the CDR3. The CDR3 DNA sequence: TGTGCCAGCAGCCAAGATTTGAGGGGGGAGTGGAACAATGAGCAGTTCTTC. Translation gives CASSQDLRGEWNNEQFF.

In its sample, this clonotype was seen many times. The J gene is TRBJ1-5, the V gene TRBV29-1; 8 bases are shared with TRBD1. The CDR3 has 14 amino acids. Germline V gene sequence: CDR1 SQVTM, CDR2 ANQGSEA. The V and J ends lost 4 bases and 1 base, in that order; junction bases with no gene match: 3. The CDR3 reads CSVGQGKSNQPQHF. The CDR3 DNA reads TGCAGCGTTGGACAGGGGAAGAGCAATCAGCCCCAGCATTTT.